The 17 T cell receptor beta chains below come from one sample, sequenced in a study of response to subunit inactivated influenza vaccine. MiXCR was run by TCRdb on the RT-PCR reads, yielding one entry per CDR3 protein. The data show roughly 650,000 distinct CDR3 sequences, around 14% seen once. Specimen: PBMCs from blood, collected about 13 days after vaccination. The receptors shown here come from a man aged 50 to 59 who received an inactivated influenza vaccine.

This clonotype was recorded a few times. This CDR3 is CSAGDGWRTDTQYF. The CDR3 DNA sequence: TGCAGTGCGGGCGACGGGTGGCGCACAGATACGCAGTATTTT. J is TRBJ2-3 and V is TRBV20-1; D remains ambiguous. The germline V gene encodes CDR1 DFQATT and CDR2 SNEGSKA (reference sequence). The CDR3 contains 14 residues. V lost 6 bases to trimming and J lost 1 base, with 14 bases between them.

J is TRBJ2-2 and V is TRBV29-1; 8 bases agree with TRBD2. Trimming took 8 bases from V and 0 from J; bases not matched to a gene: 5. The CDR3 has 14 amino acids. The germline V gene encodes CDR1 SQVTM and CDR2 ANQGSEA. CDR3 protein: CSIASGSNTGELFF. The DNA for the CDR3 is TGCAGCATTGCTAGCGGGTCGAACACCGGGGAGCTGTTTTTT.

The gene calls are TRBV11-2 and TRBJ2-7, with D perhaps matching TRBD1 (6 bases). Germline V CDR1 and CDR2: SGHAT, FQNNGV. The CDR3 is 15 residues long. Trimming removed 4 bases from V and 3 bases from J, with 16 bases in between. The CDR3 coding sequence is TGTGCCAGCAGCTCGCCCCTCGACAGGTTCTACGAGCAGTACTTC. This translates into CASSSPLDRFYEQYF. Full variable domain (remainder filled in from reference TRBV11-2 and TRBJ2-7): EAGVAQSPRYKIIEKRQSVAFWCNPISGHATLYWYQQILGQGPKLLIQFQNNGVVDDSQLPKDRFSAERLKGVDSTLKIQPAKLEDSAVYLCASSSPLDRFYEQYFGPGTRLTVT.

This clonotype was counted only a few times. The rearrangement joins TRBV5-4 to TRBJ1-6; maybe TRBD1 (6 bases). Germline V gene lookup returns CDR1 SGHNT and CDR2 YYREEE (reference sequence). V lost 1 base to trimming and J lost 6 bases, with 8 bases between them. This CDR3 region has 14 residues. The CDR3 spells CASSLWDTNSPLHF. DNA for the CDR3: TGTGCCAGCAGCTTGTGGGACACTAATTCACCCCTCCACTTT. Full variable domain (remainder filled in from reference TRBV5-4 and TRBJ1-6): ETGVTQSPTHLIKTRGQQVTLRCSSQSGHNTVSWYQQALGQGPQFIFQYYREEENGRGNFPPRFSGLQFPNYSSELNVNALELDDSALYLCASSLWDTNSPLHFGNGTRLTVT.

V gene TRBV20-1 combines with J gene TRBJ1-4, with D hard to call. This CDR3 is built from 11 residues. V gave up 5 bases and J gave up 6 bases, with 7 bases separating them. Germline V gene lookup returns CDR1 DFQATT and CDR2 SNEGSKA (reference sequence). The CDR3 nucleotides read TGCAGTGCTTACGGGGATGAAAAACTGTTTTTT. Its protein is CSAYGDEKLFF.

Only one count was recorded for this clonotype. J is TRBJ2-6 and V is TRBV6-2 or TRBV6-3, with D perhaps TRBD2 (6 bases). Germline V gene sequence: CDR1 MNHEY, CDR2 SVGEGT. The V end was cut by 6 bases, the J end by 0 bases, with 21 bases between. The CDR3 loop spans 19 amino acids. CDR3 in DNA: TGTGCCAGCAGCGGGAGCTCCTGGGGCCAAAGCTCTGGGGCCAACGTCCTGACTTTC. Translating gives CASSGSSWGQSSGANVLTF.

The sample holds a few counts of this clonotype. CDR3 loop: CASKGLERDTQYF. DNA of the CDR3: TGTGCCAGCAAGGGACTAGAACGGGATACGCAGTATTTT. This sequence joins TRBV2 and TRBJ2-3, with 8 bases that match TRBD2. Germline V gene sequence: CDR1 SNHLY, CDR2 FYNNEI. The CDR3 runs 13 residues. V trimming: 7 bases; J trimming: 6 bases; junction bases outside the gene matches: 6.

Turning to this clonotype: Compared with germline, one end of the junction differs, possibly owing to a read error. The chain combines TRBV10-2 with TRBJ2-7; TRBD2 aligns across 7 bases. Germline V gene lookup returns CDR1 WSHSY and CDR2 SAAADI. The CDR3 sequence is 11 residues long. CDR3 in DNA: TGCGCCAGCCGGGGAGGGTACGAGCACTACTTC. Its protein product is CASRGGYEHYF.

The rearrangement joins TRBV18 to TRBJ2-1; D is unclear. Trimming shortened V by 0 bases and J by 6 bases, and 15 bases separated the two germline ends. The CDR3 is made up of 16 amino acids. In germline, CDR1 is KGHSH, CDR2 LQKENI. This chain's CDR3 is CASSPPDGRLRNEQFF. The CDR3 DNA is TGTGCCAGCTCACCACCGGACGGTCGGCTGCGCAATGAGCAGTTCTTC.

CDR3 in DNA: TGTGCCACCAGGCAGGGGTGGTCTCATGAGCAGTTCTTC. Protein product: CATRQGWSHEQFF. The rearrangement joins TRBV24-1 to TRBJ2-1; weak D call: TRBD1 (6 bases). The CDR3 spans 13 residues. Germline V gene sequence: CDR1 KGHDR, CDR2 SFDVKD. V gave up 7 bases and J gave up 8 bases, with 14 bases separating them.

The rearrangement uses TRBV4-1 and TRBJ2-7; a weak D match, TRBD1 (5 bases). The length of the CDR3 is 13 residues. V lost 4 bases, J lost 6 bases, and 13 bases lay in between. Per the germline V gene, CDR1 is MGHRA and CDR2 is YSYEKL. CDR3: CASSLDQDTEQYF. CDR3 nucleotides: TGCGCCAGCAGCCTAGATCAGGACACCGAGCAGTACTTC.

The genes are TRBV7-9 and TRBJ1-4; 10 bases are a match to TRBD1. CDR3 size: 14 residues. From germline, CDR1 is SEHNR and CDR2 FQNEAQ (reference sequence). Losses at the gene ends were 8 bases for V and 6 bases for J; bases not matched to a gene: 6. CDR3: CASLTGTGDEKLFF. CDR3 nucleotide sequence: TGTGCCAGCCTTACCGGGACAGGGGATGAAAAACTGTTTTTT.

This clonotype occurred a few times. The chain has TRBV6-6 and TRBJ1-1; no reliable D call. Per germline, CDR1 MNHNY and CDR2 SVGAGI (reference sequence). CDR3 length: 12 amino acids. V lost 6 bases and J 11 bases, leaving 16 bases between the germline ends. The CDR3 sequence: CASRTHGERAFF. CDR3 DNA sequence: TGTGCCAGCAGAACTCACGGGGAGAGGGCTTTCTTT.

In its sample, this clonotype was seen many times. This CDR3 fails to terminate in the conserved phenylalanine or tryptophan, so it likely reflects a read error. The limits of the CDR3 on the DNA are not certain, so only TCRdb's listed CDR3 is given. V and J are TRBV4-2 and TRBJ2-1; the table's D call of TRBD2 was not tested on the DNA. The CDR3 has 13 amino acids, counting both end residues. Per the germline V gene, CDR1 is LGHNA and CDR2 is YNFKEQ. The CDR3 spells CASSQKLAGGPDS.

This clonotype has a handful of counts. The chain carries TRBV20-1 and TRBJ2-7, with D tentatively TRBD2 (7 bases). The CDR3 consists of 14 residues. V lost 3 bases to trimming and J lost 2 bases, with 14 bases between them. The germline V gene encodes CDR1 DFQATT and CDR2 SNEGSKA (reference sequence). CDR3 in DNA: TGCAGTGCTAGTTTGCCGGGGGGCGCCTACGAGCAGTACTTC. This codes for CSASLPGGAYEQYF.

This clonotype showed up just a few times. V gene TRBV29-1 combines with J gene TRBJ2-4; D ambiguous. The CDR3 runs to 15 residues. The ends were cut back, 0 bases at V and 0 bases at J, with 9 bases in the middle. The V gene's germline CDR1 is SQVTM and CDR2 ANQGSEA. CDR3: CSVEEILLAKNIQYF. The CDR3 DNA reads as TGCAGCGTTGAAGAAATACTACTAGCCAAAAACATTCAGTACTTC.

This clonotype was seen a few times. The genes are TRBV7-9 and TRBJ2-2; D unresolved. CDR1 SEHNR and CDR2 FQNEAQ come from the germline V gene (reference sequence). The CDR3 extends over 13 amino acids. Trimming pared 5 bases from V and 4 bases from J, leaving 8 bases between. CDR3 protein: CASSPPVTGELFF. The DNA of the CDR3 is TGTGCCAGCAGCCCGCCGGTCACCGGGGAGCTGTTTTTT.